Listed here are 27 T cell receptor beta chains from one sample, sequenced in a study of T cell clonotyping in hematopoietic cell transplantation. Using immunoSEQ multiplex PCR, the repertoire was profiled, and TCRdb retains in-frame clones only, with some absent. The table records under 7,500 clones, approximately 91% of them present only once. This specimen was peripheral blood mononuclear cells, taken 100 days after allogeneic stem cell transplant. These receptors were taken from a female patient between 50 and 60 years old who had an allogeneic stem cell transplant from a related donor, so the T cells may come from the graft donor. Some clones in this sample may be carry-over from other donors' samples.

The chain is built from TRBV4-3 and TRBJ2-3; TRBD2 agrees at 9 bases. The junction had 9 bases not matched to a gene; V was cut back by 0 bases and J by 5 bases. The CDR3 has 17 amino acids. Per the germline V gene, CDR1 is LGHNA and CDR2 is YSLEER. DNA for the CDR3: TGCGCCAGCAGCCAAGAGAGAGGCGGGGGGGCCGTAGATACGCAGTATTTT. This codes for CASSQERGGGAVDTQYF.

This rearrangement joins TRBV19 to TRBJ2-7; 9 nucleotides match TRBD1. V was pared by 5 bases and J by 2 bases, with 4 bases of the junction left unmatched. Germline V gene lookup returns CDR1 LNHDA and CDR2 SQIVND (reference sequence). The CDR3 sequence is 14 residues long. DNA for the CDR3: TGTGCCAGTAGTGCGGACAGGGGACCCTACGAGCAGTACTTC. Amino acid sequence: CASSADRGPYEQYF.

The chain employs TRBV6-4 and TRBJ2-7, with D possibly matching TRBD2 (6 bases). This CDR3 is 14 amino acids long. Trimming stripped 11 bases from V and 9 bases from J, with 26 bases between. Germline V gene data show CDR1 as MRHNA and CDR2 as SNTAGT. In DNA, the CDR3 is TGTGCCCGCCCGATGGGTAGCGGAAACCTCCCGCAGTACTTC. It codes for CARPMGSGNLPQYF.

This rearrangement joins TRBV4-1 to TRBJ2-7; D not certain. Trimming cost V 5 bases and J 1 base, with 15 bases left between them. The CDR3 contains 15 residues. Germline V gene sequence: CDR1 MGHRA, CDR2 YSYEKL. CDR3: CASSLAEFSSYEQYF. As DNA, the CDR3 is TGCGCCAGCAGCTTAGCAGAATTTTCTTCCTACGAGCAGTACTTC.

The rearrangement joins TRBV5-1 to TRBJ1-1; 10 positions agree with TRBD1. There are 17 residues in the CDR3. The germline V gene has CDR1 SGHRS and CDR2 YFSETQ. J lost 1 base, V lost 0 bases, and 6 bases had no gene match. CDR3 DNA: TGCGCCAGCAGCTTGGGACAATGGGACAGGGGGAACACTGAAGCTTTCTTT. Translating gives CASSLGQWDRGNTEAFF.

The rearrangement joins TRBV6-6 to TRBJ2-2; perhaps TRBD1 as D (5 bases). Trimming removed 11 bases at V and 5 bases at J, with 15 bases between. The CDR3 contains 13 residues. CDR1 is MNHNY and CDR2 is SVGAGI in the germline V gene (reference sequence). CDR3 sequence (DNA): TGTGCCGCGGCAACAGGAGATACCGGGGAGCTGTTTTTT. Translating it yields CAAATGDTGELFF.

The chain couples TRBV27 to TRBJ1-2, with 7 bases matching TRBD1. The V and J ends lost 6 bases and 7 bases, in that order; junction bases with no gene match: 11. CDR1 is MNHEY, CDR2 SMNVEV, per germline (reference sequence). CDR3 length equals 14 residues. CDR3 in DNA: TGTGCCAGCAGCCCTAATACAGGGGCGGGTGGCTACACCTTC. Translated, it gives CASSPNTGAGGYTF.

The CDR3 DNA is TGTGCCAGCAGCTTAGGCCAGACAGGGGGCCGCACAGATACGCAGTATTTT. The encoded protein is CASSLGQTGGRTDTQYF. The rearrangement uses TRBV7-9 and TRBJ2-3; TRBD1 agrees at 10 bases. CDR1 is SEHNR and CDR2 is FQNEAQ in the germline V gene (reference sequence). The junction had 5 bases not matched to a gene; V was cut back by 1 base and J by 1 base. The CDR3 is made up of 17 amino acids.

The rearrangement links TRBV19 to TRBJ2-1; D unclear. Germline values: CDR1 LNHDA, CDR2 SQIVND (reference sequence). V was clipped by 5 bases and J by 5 bases, with 13 bases between them. The CDR3 runs 14 residues. The CDR3 protein is CASSSPGEHNEQFF. Written as DNA, the CDR3 is TGTGCCAGTAGTTCCCCAGGCGAACACAATGAGCAGTTCTTC.

This CDR3 reads CASSSGVAGRNTDTQYF. In DNA form, the CDR3 reads TGTGCCAGCAGTTCCGGGGTGGCGGGGAGGAACACAGATACGCAGTATTTT. This chain links TRBV28 with TRBJ2-3; maybe TRBD2 (6 bases). Trimming shortened V by 4 bases and J by 2 bases, and 19 bases separated the two germline ends. In germline, CDR1 is MDHEN, CDR2 SYDVKM. The CDR3 runs 17 residues.

The gene calls are TRBV19 and TRBJ1-1, with TRBD1 as a possible D gene (5 bases). Germline CDR1 is LNHDA and CDR2 is SQIVND (reference sequence). Trimming took off 3 bases at V and 7 bases at J, with 9 bases between the two ends. The CDR3 runs 12 residues. This chain's CDR3 is CASSIKGYEAFF. The CDR3 nucleotides are TGTGCCAGTAGTATTAAGGGGTATGAAGCTTTCTTT.

V is TRBV27 and J is TRBJ2-1; no clear D gene. The CDR3 runs 16 residues. The V gene lost 4 bases and the J gene lost 1 base, with 14 bases spanning the gap. Per germline, CDR1 MNHEY and CDR2 SMNVEV (reference sequence). The DNA for the CDR3 is TGTGCCAGCAGTTGGAGCGCGAGGAATTCCTACAATGAGCAGTTCTTC. Its protein product is CASSWSARNSYNEQFF.

This rearrangement joins TRBV2 to TRBJ1-5; 10 bases are a match to TRBD1. Germline V lookup: CDR1 SNHLY, CDR2 FYNNEI. With V trimmed by 6 bases and J by 6 bases, 8 bases remained unmatched. CDR3 length: 15 residues. The CDR3 DNA reads as TGTGCCAGCAGCTCCGGGACAGGGGTAGTTCAGCCCCAGCATTTT. The encoded protein is CASSSGTGVVQPQHF.

The genes are TRBV18 and TRBJ2-2; D perhaps matches TRBD1 (5 bases). V was shortened by 2 bases and J by 4 bases, with 11 bases between the two germline ends. Germline assignment: CDR1 KGHSH and CDR2 LQKENI. The CDR3 length is 15 residues. CDR3 in amino acids: CASSPTQDSTGELFF. The CDR3 DNA reads TGTGCCAGCTCACCAACGCAAGACAGCACCGGGGAGCTGTTTTTT.

The chain recombines TRBV28 with TRBJ2-7; D is perhaps TRBD1 (5 bases). Germline V gene data show CDR1 as MDHEN and CDR2 as SYDVKM. V shed 8 bases and J shed 6 bases, with 14 bases lying between them. This CDR3 has 12 amino acids. This CDR3 reads CASWRRASEQYF. The CDR3 DNA reads as TGTGCCAGCTGGCGCAGGGCCTCCGAGCAGTACTTC.

The chain couples TRBV27 to TRBJ2-3, with D unclear. Germline V gene data show CDR1 as MNHEY and CDR2 as SMNVEV (reference sequence). V shed 0 bases and J shed 2 bases, with 6 bases lying between them. The CDR3 loop spans 14 amino acids. The CDR3 nucleotides read TGTGCCAGCAGTTTATCGTCTAACACAGATACGCAGTATTTT. This encodes CASSLSSNTDTQYF.

The rearrangement joins TRBV29-1 to TRBJ1-3; perhaps TRBD1 as D (5 bases). The CDR3 spans 14 residues. The germline gives CDR1 SQVTM, CDR2 ANQGSEA. With 7 bases removed from V and 4 bases from J, the gap between germline ends came to 17 bases. The CDR3 DNA reads TGCAGCGCCGGGGGAGGGGTGAGAGGAAACACCATATATTTT. Protein product: CSAGGGVRGNTIYF.

V is TRBV4-1 and J is TRBJ1-3; D possibly corresponds to TRBD1 (6 bases). This CDR3 has 15 residues. With 0 bases removed from V and 3 bases from J, the gap between germline ends came to 9 bases. Looked up from germline, CDR1 is MGHRA and CDR2 is YSYEKL. CDR3 sequence: CASSQERGNGNTIYF. Here the CDR3 DNA reads TGCGCCAGCAGCCAAGAGAGGGGGAATGGAAACACCATATATTTT.

This clone occurred a few times. V gene TRBV7-2 combines with J gene TRBJ2-1; tentatively, D is TRBD2 (7 bases). V was cut by 5 bases and J by 6 bases, with 23 bases left in between. Per germline, CDR1 SGHTA and CDR2 FQGNSA. The CDR3 contains 17 residues. CDR3 sequence: CASSPQVGRGGGNEQFF. As DNA, the CDR3 is TGTGCCAGCAGCCCCCAGGTTGGGCGGGGAGGGGGCAATGAGCAGTTCTTC. The full variable domain, rest sourced from reference TRBV7-2 and TRBJ2-1, is GAGVSQSPSNKVTEKGKDVELRCDPISGHTALYWYRQSLGQGLEFLIYFQGNSAPDKSGLPSDRFSAERTGGSVSTLTIQRTQQEDSAVYLCASSPQVGRGGGNEQFFGPGTRLTVL.

The rearrangement links TRBV27 to TRBJ1-4; 9 nucleotides align to TRBD1. Germline V gene data show CDR1 as MNHEY and CDR2 as SMNVEV (reference sequence). Unmatched junction bases numbered 7, after V lost 5 bases and J lost 6 bases. The CDR3 consists of 15 residues. This chain's CDR3 is CASSAPGQGDEKLFF. CDR3 DNA: TGTGCCAGCAGTGCCCCGGGACAGGGTGATGAAAAACTGTTTTTT.

V usage is TRBV7-6 and J usage is TRBJ2-3; TRBD2 matches at 9 bases. The CDR3 has 14 residues. Unmatched junction bases numbered 4, after V lost 3 bases and J lost 6 bases. Germline loops: CDR1 SGHVS, CDR2 FNYEAQ. CDR3 residues: CASSFTLAGDTQYF. The CDR3 DNA reads TGTGCCAGCAGCTTTACACTAGCGGGTGATACGCAGTATTTT.

The chain couples TRBV6-6 to TRBJ1-1; possibly TRBD1 for D (6 bases). Trimming shortened V by 8 bases and J by 1 base, and 17 bases separated the two germline ends. Germline values: CDR1 MNHNY, CDR2 SVGAGI (reference sequence). CDR3 size: 15 residues. The CDR3 nucleotides are TGTGCCAGCCCACGAGTCAGGGGAAAGAACACTGAAGCTTTCTTT. The encoded protein is CASPRVRGKNTEAFF.

V and J are TRBV30 and TRBJ1-5; D is ambiguous. The V end was cut by 5 bases, the J end by 1 base, with 12 bases between. CDR1 and CDR2 from the germline V gene are GTSNPN and SVGIG (reference sequence). The CDR3 has 14 residues. Here the CDR3 DNA reads TGTGCCTGGTCCCCGGGTGGGAGCAATCAGCCCCAGCATTTT. The encoded protein is CAWSPGGSNQPQHF.

The J gene is TRBJ2-5, the V gene TRBV9, with no clear D. The V gene's germline CDR1 is SGDLS and CDR2 YYNGEE. V was pared by 3 bases and J by 1 base, with 13 bases between. The CDR3 extends over 15 amino acids. In DNA form, the CDR3 reads TGTGCCAGCAGCGCCATCGACGGCCTCCAAGAGACCCAGTACTTC. Translated, it gives CASSAIDGLQETQYF.

The rearrangement uses TRBV4-1 and TRBJ2-3, with D possibly matching TRBD1 (5 bases). CDR3 size: 16 residues. Per the germline V gene, CDR1 is MGHRA and CDR2 is YSYEKL. Trimming cost V 4 bases and J 6 bases, with 20 bases left between them. CDR3 sequence reads: CASSLAQGQPGDTQYF. DNA for the CDR3: TGCGCCAGCAGCCTTGCTCAAGGACAACCCGGGGATACGCAGTATTTT.

This chain uses TRBV7-2 with TRBJ2-5; 10 bases are a match to TRBD2. CDR3 length: 16 amino acids. From germline, CDR1 is SGHTA and CDR2 FQGNSA. The ends lost 1 base at V and 4 bases at J; junction bases unmatched: 6. CDR3 sequence: CASSLGLAGAGETQYF. The CDR3 DNA sequence: TGTGCCAGCAGCTTAGGTCTAGCGGGGGCGGGAGAGACCCAGTACTTC.

This clone was found once. V and J are TRBV29-1 and TRBJ1-2; D is unresolved. V lost 5 bases and J 6 bases, leaving 13 bases between the germline ends. This CDR3 comprises 12 residues. CDR1 is SQVTM and CDR2 is ANQGSEA in the germline V gene. The CDR3 region has the DNA TGCAGCGTTCTTTGGGGAGTGAATGGCTACACCTTC. Translated, it gives CSVLWGVNGYTF.